This T cell receptor (beta chain) appears in the sequencing data of a study of blood T cell repertoires in COVID-19. In the study overall: Acute and convalescent COVID-19 samples came from the United States, Italy and Spain. PBMCs, B-cell-depleted T cells, or T cells provided the cDNA or gDNA that made up the material.

The authors' processing: Amplified reference gene primers provided the basis for estimating nucleated cell counts. The repertoire was sequenced with immunoSEQ multiplex PCR; TCRdb's copy has only in-frame clones and lacks some. D and trimming were read from the DNA, whereas the V and J calls and clone size are those reported in that table. The repertoire has about 300,000 clones, around 87% of them found once; the top ten carry approximately 1.6%. This clone was recorded a few times. The sample comprised peripheral blood. The clonotype was recovered from a woman aged 40 to 50 who had recovered from COVID-19.

The CDR3, as DNA: TGTGCCAGCAGTTTAGGGCTTAACTATGGCTACACCTTC. As protein: CASSLGLNYGYTF. This chain joins TRBV27 and TRBJ1-2; no clear D gene. Germline CDR1 and CDR2: MNHEY and SMNVEV (reference sequence). This CDR3 region has 13 residues. Trimming removed 2 bases at V and 1 base at J, with 5 bases between.